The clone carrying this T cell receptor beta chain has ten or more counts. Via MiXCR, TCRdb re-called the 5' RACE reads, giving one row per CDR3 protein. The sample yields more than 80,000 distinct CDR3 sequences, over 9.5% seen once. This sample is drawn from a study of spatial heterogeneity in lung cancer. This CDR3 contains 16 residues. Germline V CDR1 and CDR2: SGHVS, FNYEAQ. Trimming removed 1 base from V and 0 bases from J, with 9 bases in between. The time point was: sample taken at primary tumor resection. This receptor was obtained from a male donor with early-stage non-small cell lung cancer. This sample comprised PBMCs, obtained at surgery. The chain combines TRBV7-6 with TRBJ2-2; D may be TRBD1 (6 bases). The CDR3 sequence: CASSLETGANTGELFF. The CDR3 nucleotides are TGTGCCAGCAGCTTAGAGACAGGAGCGAACACCGGGGAGCTGTTTTTT.